A selection of T cell receptor beta chains follows, all from one sample in a study of T cells in Graves' hyperthyroidism and ophthalmopathy. TCRdb ran MiXCR on the multiplex PCR reads and lists one entry per CDR3 protein. The sample holds approximately 620,000 distinct CDR3 sequences, approximately 15% seen once. Source material: blood. These receptors were taken from a woman in her 30s with Graves' hyperthyroidism that later progressed to Graves' ophthalmopathy. Each CDR3 is given with its conserved first and last residue. A D gene is named only where the DNA matches it firmly. Some rows mark clone size as missing; the rest say once, few, many or name a class of expanded clone.

d_gene,abundance,j_gene,v_gene,CDR3aa,CDR3nt
NA,few,TRBJ2-1,TRBV6-1,CASSHDKSHIPHEQFF,TGTGCCAGCAGTCATGACAAATCCCATATCCCCCATGAGCAGTTCTTC
NA,few,TRBJ1-1,TRBV14,CASRLLAYTEAFF,TGTGCCAGCAGACTGCTTGCTTACACTGAAGCTTTCTTT
NA,many,TRBJ2-7,TRBV20-1,CSAVDFPYEQYF,TGCAGTGCCGTTGACTTCCCGTACGAGCAGTACTTC
TRBD2,few,TRBJ2-5,TRBV19,CASSIGRGAGGSQETQYF,TGTGCCAGTAGTATAGGAAGAGGAGCGGGAGGATCCCAAGAGACCCAGTACTTC
NA,NA,TRBJ1-2,TRBV11-2,CASSRVGTIYGYTF,TGTGCCAGCAGCCGGGTAGGGACAATCTACGGCTACACCTTC
NA,few,TRBJ1-4,TRBV5-5,CASSSSTRGVGEKLFF,TGTGCCAGCAGCTCCAGTACCAGGGGAGTCGGTGAAAAACTGTTTTTT
TRBD1,NA,TRBJ1-2,TRBV18,CASSPDRGDYTF,TGTGCCAGCTCACCGGACAGGGGAGACTACACCTTC
NA,few,TRBJ2-3,TRBV19,CASSSASVGADTQYF,TGTGCCAGTAGTTCCGCTAGCGTTGGGGCAGATACGCAGTATTTT
NA,many,TRBJ1-2,TRBV12-3/TRBV12-4,CASSFSPVEGYTF,TGTGCCAGCAGTTTTTCCCCGGTGGAGGGCTACACCTTC
NA,many,TRBJ2-7,TRBV27,CASSTQDQGTYEQYF,TGTGCCAGCAGTACTCAGGATCAGGGAACCTACGAGCAGTACTTC
NA,many,TRBJ1-2,TRBV6-2/TRBV6-3,CASSYIGELGYGYTF,TGTGCCAGCAGTTACATCGGGGAGTTGGGCTATGGCTACACCTTC
TRBD2,many,TRBJ2-7,TRBV4-2,CASSQAALAGDSYEQYF,TGTGCCAGCAGCCAAGCGGCACTAGCGGGAGATTCCTACGAGCAGTACTTC
NA,many,TRBJ1-2,TRBV4-2,CASSQGGGLRGGYTF,TGTGCCAGCAGCCAAGGGGGCGGGTTGAGGGGCGGCTACACCTTC
NA,many,TRBJ1-2,TRBV24-1,CATSGTTGNYGYTF,TGTGCCACCAGTGGGACTACAGGGAACTATGGCTACACCTTC
NA,many,TRBJ2-1,TRBV7-3,CASSPGSNEQFF,TGTGCCAGCAGCCCCGGAAGCAATGAGCAGTTCTTC
NA,many,TRBJ2-5,TRBV28,CASSAPGISETQYF,TGTGCCAGCAGTGCGCCAGGGATTTCAGAGACCCAGTACTTC
TRBD1,many,TRBJ2-7,TRBV4-1,CASSELQGTYEQYF,TGCGCCAGCAGCGAATTACAGGGGACCTACGAGCAGTACTTC
TRBD1,many,TRBJ1-6,TRBV19,CASSAEQGLGSPLHF,TGTGCCAGTAGTGCCGAACAGGGGCTCGGTTCACCCCTCCACTTT
NA,NA,TRBJ1-2,TRBV7-9,CASSPLVGVHAEMGYTF,TGTGCCAGCAGCCCCTTAGTTGGGGTACATGCTGAAATGGGCTACACCTTC
NA,NA,TRBJ2-5,TRBV11-3,CASSLRTFFEGETQYF,TGTGCCAGCAGCCTCAGAACGTTCTTTGAGGGCGAGACCCAGTACTTC
TRBD2,many,TRBJ2-7,TRBV18,CASSPRSGSYEQYF,TGTGCCAGCTCACCACGAAGCGGGAGTTACGAGCAGTACTTC
TRBD2,NA,TRBJ2-5,TRBV27,CASSSGASGRQETQYF,TGTGCCAGCAGTTCTGGGGCTAGCGGGCGTCAAGAGACCCAGTACTTC
NA,NA,TRBJ1-5,TRBV4-1,CASSQGFLGGPQHF,TGCGCCAGCAGCCAGGGTTTCCTCGGGGGGCCCCAGCATTTT
NA,NA,TRBJ1-1,TRBV10-3,CATTGGERVNTEAFF,TGTGCCACCACGGGCGGGGAAAGGGTGAACACTGAAGCTTTCTTT
NA,few,TRBJ1-5,TRBV6-1,CASSSRGAYSNQPQHF,TGTGCCAGCTCCAGCAGGGGCGCGTATAGCAATCAGCCCCAGCATTTT
NA,few,TRBJ1-2,TRBV4-1,CASSQVVAVSGYTF,TGCGCCAGCAGCCAAGTTGTAGCGGTATCTGGCTACACCTTC
NA,many,TRBJ1-1,TRBV11-2,CASSLTHGADTEAFF,TGTGCCAGCAGTCTAACCCATGGGGCAGACACTGAAGCTTTCTTT